This T cell receptor (beta chain) was sequenced in a study of blood T cell repertoires in COVID-19. Study information: Researchers got acute and convalescent COVID-19 samples from the United States, Italy and Spain. PBMCs, B-cell-depleted T cells, or T cells were the source of the cDNA or gDNA that made up the material.

In the original analysis: Estimates of nucleated cell counts were drawn from the amplification of reference gene primers. The method was immunoSEQ multiplex PCR; TCRdb's version includes in-frame clones alone and lacks a portion of them. V, J and clone size are those of that table, while D and trimming were read from the DNA. This table has tens of thousands of clones, 65% to 90% appearing once. CDR1 and CDR2 (germline): MDHEN, SYDVKM. The CDR3 has 13 residues. With 8 bases removed from V and 3 bases from J, the gap between germline ends came to 11 bases. The receptor comes from a man aged 50 to 59 with active COVID-19. V usage is TRBV28 and J usage is TRBJ1-5, with a possible D match to TRBD1 (5 bases). Sequencing was performed on peripheral blood. CDR3 bases: TGTGCCAGCGCCAGGGTCGTCAATCAGCCCCAGCATTTT. It codes for CASARVVNQPQHF. The whole variable domain, filled in from reference TRBV28 and TRBJ1-5, reads DVKVTQSSRYLVKRTGEKVFLECVQDMDHENMFWYRQDPGLGLRLIYFSYDVKMKEKGDIPEGYSVSREKKERFSLILESASTNQTSMYLCASARVVNQPQHFGDGTRLSIL.